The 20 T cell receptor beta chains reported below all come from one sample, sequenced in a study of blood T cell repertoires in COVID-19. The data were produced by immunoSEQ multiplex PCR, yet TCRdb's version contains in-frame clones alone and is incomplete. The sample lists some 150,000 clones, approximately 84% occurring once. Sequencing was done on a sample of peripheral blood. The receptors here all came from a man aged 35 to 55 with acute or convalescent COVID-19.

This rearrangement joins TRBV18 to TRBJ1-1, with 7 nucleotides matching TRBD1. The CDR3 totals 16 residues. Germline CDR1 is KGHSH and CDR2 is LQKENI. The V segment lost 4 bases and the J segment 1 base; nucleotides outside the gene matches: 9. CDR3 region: CASSLSSWDRNTEAFF. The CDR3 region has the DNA TGTGCCAGCTCACTCTCCAGTTGGGACAGGAACACTGAAGCTTTCTTT.

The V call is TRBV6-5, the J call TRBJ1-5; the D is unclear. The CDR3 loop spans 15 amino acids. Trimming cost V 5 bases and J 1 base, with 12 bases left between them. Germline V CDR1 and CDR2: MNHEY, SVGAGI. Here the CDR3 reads CASSNLDGSNQPQHF. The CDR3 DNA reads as TGTGCCAGCAGTAACCTCGACGGGAGCAATCAGCCCCAGCATTTT.

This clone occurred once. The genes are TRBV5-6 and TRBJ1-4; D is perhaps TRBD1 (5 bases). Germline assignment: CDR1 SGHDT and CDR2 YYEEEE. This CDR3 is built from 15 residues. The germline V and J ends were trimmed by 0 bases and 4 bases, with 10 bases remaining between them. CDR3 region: CASSLGQPLNEKLFF. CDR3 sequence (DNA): TGTGCCAGCAGCTTGGGACAGCCACTTAATGAAAAACTGTTTTTT.

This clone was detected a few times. The CDR3 here is CSVERGLGGYTF. The CDR3 DNA is TGCAGCGTTGAACGAGGGCTCGGTGGCTACACCTTC. This rearrangement joins TRBV29-1 to TRBJ1-2; no reliable D call. The germline gives CDR1 SQVTM, CDR2 ANQGSEA. The ends were cut back, 2 bases at V and 7 bases at J, with 11 bases in the middle. The CDR3 consists of 12 residues.

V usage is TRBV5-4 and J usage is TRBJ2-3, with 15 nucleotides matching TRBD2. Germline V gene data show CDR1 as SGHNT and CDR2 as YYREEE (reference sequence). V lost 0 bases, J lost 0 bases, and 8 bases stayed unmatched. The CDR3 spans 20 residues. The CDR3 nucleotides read TGTGCCAGCAGCTTGGATCTGGGGACTAGCGGGGGGCCAAGCACAGATACGCAGTATTTT. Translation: CASSLDLGTSGGPSTDTQYF. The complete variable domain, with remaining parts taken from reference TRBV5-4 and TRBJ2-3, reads ETGVTQSPTHLIKTRGQQVTLRCSSQSGHNTVSWYQQALGQGPQFIFQYYREEENGRGNFPPRFSGLQFPNYSSELNVNALELDDSALYLCASSLDLGTSGGPSTDTQYFGPGTRLTVL.

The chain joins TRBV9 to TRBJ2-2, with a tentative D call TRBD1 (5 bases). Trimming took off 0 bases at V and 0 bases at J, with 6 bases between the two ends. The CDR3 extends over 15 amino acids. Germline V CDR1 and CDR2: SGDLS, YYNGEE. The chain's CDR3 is CASSVGRANTGELFF. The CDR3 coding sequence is TGTGCCAGCAGCGTAGGCAGGGCGAACACCGGGGAGCTGTTTTTT.

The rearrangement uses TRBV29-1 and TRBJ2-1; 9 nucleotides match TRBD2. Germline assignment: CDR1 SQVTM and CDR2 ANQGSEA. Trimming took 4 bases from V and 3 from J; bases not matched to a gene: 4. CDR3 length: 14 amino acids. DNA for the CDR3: TGCAGCGTTGGTGGCGGGGGGGTCTACAATGAGCAGTTCTTC. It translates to CSVGGGGVYNEQFF.

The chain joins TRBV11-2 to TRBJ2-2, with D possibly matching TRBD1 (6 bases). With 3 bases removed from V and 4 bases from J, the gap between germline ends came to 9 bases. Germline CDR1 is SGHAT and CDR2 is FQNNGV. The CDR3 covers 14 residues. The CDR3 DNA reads TGTGCCAGCAGCTTTCTCAGGGGCACCGGGGAGCTGTTTTTT. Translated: CASSFLRGTGELFF.

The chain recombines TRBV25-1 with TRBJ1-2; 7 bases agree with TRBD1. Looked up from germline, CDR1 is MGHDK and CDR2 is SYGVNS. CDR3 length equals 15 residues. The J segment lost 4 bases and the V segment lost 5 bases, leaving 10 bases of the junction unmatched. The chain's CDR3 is CASSPGTDTSYGYTF. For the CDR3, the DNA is TGTGCCAGCAGTCCCGGGACAGACACCTCCTATGGCTACACCTTC.

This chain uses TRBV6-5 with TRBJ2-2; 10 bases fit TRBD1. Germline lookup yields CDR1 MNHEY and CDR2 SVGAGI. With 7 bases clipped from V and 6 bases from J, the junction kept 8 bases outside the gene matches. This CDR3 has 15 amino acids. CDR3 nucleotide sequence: TGTGCCAGCACCCGGGACAGGGGCTTATCCGGGGAGCTGTTTTTT. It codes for CASTRDRGLSGELFF.

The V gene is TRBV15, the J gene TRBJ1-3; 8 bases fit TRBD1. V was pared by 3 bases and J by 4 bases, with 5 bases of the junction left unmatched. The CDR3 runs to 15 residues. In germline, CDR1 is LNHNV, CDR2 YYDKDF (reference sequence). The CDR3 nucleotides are TGTGCCACCAGCAGGCCGGACAGGGTGGGAAACACCATATATTTT. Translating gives CATSRPDRVGNTIYF.

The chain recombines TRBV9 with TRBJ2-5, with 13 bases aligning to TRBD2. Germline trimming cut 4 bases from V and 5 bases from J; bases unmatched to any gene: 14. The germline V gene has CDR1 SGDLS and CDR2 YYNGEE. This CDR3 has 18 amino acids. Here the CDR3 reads CASSTLGTSGTLGETQYF. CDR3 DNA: TGTGCCAGCAGCACCTTAGGGACTAGCGGGACCCTCGGGGAGACCCAGTACTTC.

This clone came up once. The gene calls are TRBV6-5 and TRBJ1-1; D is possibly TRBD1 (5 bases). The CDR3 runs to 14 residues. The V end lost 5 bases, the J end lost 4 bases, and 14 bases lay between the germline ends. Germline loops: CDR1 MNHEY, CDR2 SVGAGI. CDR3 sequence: CASSKGNPGTEAFF. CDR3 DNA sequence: TGTGCCAGCAGTAAGGGGAACCCCGGCACTGAAGCTTTCTTT.

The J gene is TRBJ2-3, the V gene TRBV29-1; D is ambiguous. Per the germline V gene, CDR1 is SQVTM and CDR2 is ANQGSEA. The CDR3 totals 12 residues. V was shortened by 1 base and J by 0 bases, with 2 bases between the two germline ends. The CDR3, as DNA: TGCAGCGTTGAAGCGAGCACAGATACGCAGTATTTT. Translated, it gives CSVEASTDTQYF.

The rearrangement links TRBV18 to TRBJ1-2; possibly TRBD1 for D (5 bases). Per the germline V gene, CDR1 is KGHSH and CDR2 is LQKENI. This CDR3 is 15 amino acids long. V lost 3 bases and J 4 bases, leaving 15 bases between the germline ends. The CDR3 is CASSPGGLRPYGYTF. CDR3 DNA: TGTGCCAGCTCACCGGGGGGACTGCGACCCTATGGCTACACCTTC.

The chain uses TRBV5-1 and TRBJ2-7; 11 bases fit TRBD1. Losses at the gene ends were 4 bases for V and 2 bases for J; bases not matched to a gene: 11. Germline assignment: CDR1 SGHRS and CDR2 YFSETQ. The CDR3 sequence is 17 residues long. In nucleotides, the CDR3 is TGCGCCAGCAGCGGGAGGACAGGGGGCGCTGGTACCTACGAGCAGTACTTC. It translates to CASSGRTGGAGTYEQYF.

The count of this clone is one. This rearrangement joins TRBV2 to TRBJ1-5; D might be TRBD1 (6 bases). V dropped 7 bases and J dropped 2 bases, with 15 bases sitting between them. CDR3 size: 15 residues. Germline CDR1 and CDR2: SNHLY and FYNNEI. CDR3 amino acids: CASTAGGRGNQPQHF. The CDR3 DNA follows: TGTGCCAGCACGGCTGGGGGCCGGGGCAATCAGCCCCAGCATTTT.

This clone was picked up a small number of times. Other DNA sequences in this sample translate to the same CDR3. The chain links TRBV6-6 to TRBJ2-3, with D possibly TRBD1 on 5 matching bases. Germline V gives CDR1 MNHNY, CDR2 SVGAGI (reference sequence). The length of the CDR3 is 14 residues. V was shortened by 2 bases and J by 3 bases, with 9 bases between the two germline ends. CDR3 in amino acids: CASSYGQGTDTQYF. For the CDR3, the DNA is TGTGCCAGCAGTTACGGGCAGGGAACAGATACGCAGTATTTT.

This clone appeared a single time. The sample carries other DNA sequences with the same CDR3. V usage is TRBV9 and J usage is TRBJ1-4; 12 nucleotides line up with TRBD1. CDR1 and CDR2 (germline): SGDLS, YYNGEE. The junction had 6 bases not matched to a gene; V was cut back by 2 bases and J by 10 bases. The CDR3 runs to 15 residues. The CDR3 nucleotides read TGTGCCAGCAGCGTCGCCGGGACAGGGGGCTCAAAACTGTTTTTT. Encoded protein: CASSVAGTGGSKLFF.

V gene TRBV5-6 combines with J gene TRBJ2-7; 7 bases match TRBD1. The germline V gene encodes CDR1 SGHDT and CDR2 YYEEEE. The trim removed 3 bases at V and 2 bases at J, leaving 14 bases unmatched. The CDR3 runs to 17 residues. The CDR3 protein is CASSSQRGDDRAYEQYF. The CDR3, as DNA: TGTGCCAGCAGCTCTCAAAGAGGGGATGACAGGGCCTACGAGCAGTACTTC. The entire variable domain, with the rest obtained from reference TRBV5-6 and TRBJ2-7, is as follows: DAGVTQSPTHLIKTRGQQVTLRCSPKSGHDTVSWYQQALGQGPQFIFQYYEEEERQRGNFPDRFSGHQFPNYSSELNVNALLLGDSALYLCASSSQRGDDRAYEQYFGPGTRLTVT.